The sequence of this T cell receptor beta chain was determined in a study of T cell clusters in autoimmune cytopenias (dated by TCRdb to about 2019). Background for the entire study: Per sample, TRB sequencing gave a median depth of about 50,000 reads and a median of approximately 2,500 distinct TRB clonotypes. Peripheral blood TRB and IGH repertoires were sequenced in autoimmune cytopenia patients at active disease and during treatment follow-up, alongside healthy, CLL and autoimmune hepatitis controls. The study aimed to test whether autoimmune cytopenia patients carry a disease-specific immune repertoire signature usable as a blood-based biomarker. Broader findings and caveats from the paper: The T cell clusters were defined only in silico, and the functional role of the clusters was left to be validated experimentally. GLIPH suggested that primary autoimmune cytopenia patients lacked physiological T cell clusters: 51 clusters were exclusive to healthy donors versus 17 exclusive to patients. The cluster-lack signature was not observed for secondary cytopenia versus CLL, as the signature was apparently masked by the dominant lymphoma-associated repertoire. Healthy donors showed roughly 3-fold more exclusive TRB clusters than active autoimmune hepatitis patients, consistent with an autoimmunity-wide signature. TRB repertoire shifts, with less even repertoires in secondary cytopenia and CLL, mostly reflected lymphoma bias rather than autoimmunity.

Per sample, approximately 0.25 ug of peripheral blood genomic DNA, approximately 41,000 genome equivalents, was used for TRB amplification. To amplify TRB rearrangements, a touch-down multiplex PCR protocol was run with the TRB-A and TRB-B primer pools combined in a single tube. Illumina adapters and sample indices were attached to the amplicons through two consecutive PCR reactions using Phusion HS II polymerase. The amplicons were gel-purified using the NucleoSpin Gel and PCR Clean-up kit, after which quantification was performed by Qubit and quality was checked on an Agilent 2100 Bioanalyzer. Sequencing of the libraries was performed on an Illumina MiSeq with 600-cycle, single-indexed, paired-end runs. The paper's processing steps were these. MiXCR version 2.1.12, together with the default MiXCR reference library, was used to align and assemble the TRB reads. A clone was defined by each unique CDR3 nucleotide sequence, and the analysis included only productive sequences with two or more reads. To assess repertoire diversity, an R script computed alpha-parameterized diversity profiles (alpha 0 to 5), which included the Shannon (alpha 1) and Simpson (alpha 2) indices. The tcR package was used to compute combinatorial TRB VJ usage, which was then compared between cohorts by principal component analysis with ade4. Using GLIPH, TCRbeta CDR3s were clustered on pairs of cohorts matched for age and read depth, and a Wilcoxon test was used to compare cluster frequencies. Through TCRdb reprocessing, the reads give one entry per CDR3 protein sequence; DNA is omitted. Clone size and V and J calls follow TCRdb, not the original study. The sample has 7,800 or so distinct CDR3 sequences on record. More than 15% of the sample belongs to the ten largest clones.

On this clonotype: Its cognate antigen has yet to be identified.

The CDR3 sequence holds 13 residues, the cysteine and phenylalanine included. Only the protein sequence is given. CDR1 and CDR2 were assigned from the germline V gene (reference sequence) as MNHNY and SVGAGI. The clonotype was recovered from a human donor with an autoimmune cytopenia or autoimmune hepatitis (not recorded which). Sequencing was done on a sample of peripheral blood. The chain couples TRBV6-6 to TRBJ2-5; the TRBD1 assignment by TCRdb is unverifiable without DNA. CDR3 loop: CASSYTEGQGQYF.